The present T cell receptor beta chain was sequenced within a study of blood T cell repertoires in COVID-19. Across the study: COVID-19 samples, acute and convalescent, were from the United States, Italy and Spain. T cells, B-cell-depleted T cells, or PBMCs supplied cDNA or gDNA.

Original data processing: Reference gene primer amplification yielded estimated nucleated cell counts. The table came from immunoSEQ multiplex PCR; TCRdb's copy has only in-frame clones and leaves some out. That table supplies the V and J calls and clone size; D and trimming were determined from the DNA. The table lists 330,000 or so clones, roughly 87% of them singletons. Patients at the Seattle site were enrolled during active infection and followed longitudinally. This CDR3 is 16 amino acids long. Trimming cost V 5 bases and J 2 bases, with 19 bases left between them. Germline values: CDR1 SGHVS, CDR2 FNYEAQ.

The sample comprised peripheral blood. This TCR derives from a young man with COVID-19, enrolled during active disease. The chain uses TRBV7-6 and TRBJ2-7; TRBD2 is a possible D gene (5 bases). CDR3 region: CASSPWGSEVTYEQYF. As DNA, the CDR3 is TGTGCCAGCAGCCCCTGGGGTAGCGAGGTCACCTACGAGCAGTACTTC.